The clone carrying this T cell receptor (beta chain) has a handful of counts. Its antigen is not known. This sample was included in a study of beta chain features in type 1 diabetes. Study results and limitations: Patients with type 1 diabetes carried fewer insertions and had more deletions at their VDJ junctions. Patients' naive, central memory and Treg TCRB repertoires seemed closer to one another than those of healthy donors. All four CD4+ subsets of Type 1 diabetes patients contained TCRB CDR3s that were moderately but significantly shorter.

CD45RO/CCR7/CD25/CD127/CD95/CD27 separated CD4+ naive, central memory, regulatory and stem cell-like memory cells by sorting. Every bit of the isolated RNA underwent reverse transcription, so sequencing read expressed TCRB transcripts. Some clones are missing from TCRdb's copy, which holds only in-frame ones; the method was immunoSEQ multiplex PCR. The sample has more than 300,000 clones; approximately 9.7% are singletons. CDR1 and CDR2 from the germline V gene are SQVTM and ANQGSEA. The V end lost 6 bases, the J end lost 8 bases, and 14 bases lay between the germline ends. The CDR3 is made up of 11 amino acids.

This chain uses TRBV29-1 with TRBJ2-7, with D possibly called TRBD1 or TRBD2 (5 bases each). The clonotype was recovered from a man aged 25 to 40 with type 1 diabetes. Sequencing used central memory CD4+ T cells from blood. The CDR3 sequence is CSVGTREKQYF. The CDR3 DNA is TGCAGCGTAGGGACCAGGGAAAAGCAGTACTTC.